This T cell receptor beta chain was profiled in a study of early stage breast cancer tumors. Across the study: Each sample averaged approximately 10-fold read coverage. Overall study results and limits: Most shared enriched TCRB sequences were commonly generated ones.

Produced via immunoSEQ multiplex PCR; TCRdb's table is partial and in-frame only. The sample includes about 28,000 clones, roughly 55% of them seen just once. The CDR3 is 13 amino acids. Germline CDR1 reads SGDLS; CDR2 reads YYNGEE. V lost 0 bases, J lost 0 bases, and 3 bases lay in between. Note on this clone: Its antigen is as yet unknown.

Specimen: breast tumor tissue. The sequence came from a person aged 45-60 years with breast cancer. The V call is TRBV9, the J call TRBJ1-2; D call uncertain. Here the CDR3 DNA reads TGTGCCAGCAGCGTAGCTGCTAACTATGGCTACACCTTC. It codes for CASSVAANYGYTF.